The clone carrying this T cell receptor beta chain was counted ten times or more. What it binds is not known. Generation of TCR cDNA used 5'RACE template switching (which added a universal primer site and UMIs). MiXCR was run by TCRdb on the 5' RACE reads, yielding one entry per CDR3 protein. The sample has about 130,000 distinct CDR3 sequences; under 8.5% are singletons. Germline CDR1 and CDR2: SGHTA and FQGNSA. Trimming removed 8 bases from V and 0 bases from J; junction bases left unmatched: 11. The length of the CDR3 is 17 residues. This sample was included in a study of T cells after yellow fever vaccination. Study-wide results and caveats: Shared CD4/CD8 clonotypes were a small share, likely from convergent recombination. On re-exposure, the response was weaker but peaked faster, at day 5 versus 15. FACS-sorted repertoires could harbor abundant contaminating bulk-population clonotypes.

The sample here was CD4+ T cells sorted from PBMCs, taken 10 to 11 days after the first yellow fever vaccination. The sequence derives from a man between 18 and 35 years old who received the YFV17D yellow fever vaccine. V usage is TRBV7-2 and J usage is TRBJ2-1; TRBD1 aligns across 9 bases. In nucleotides, the CDR3 is TGTGCCAGCCCACAACAGGGGGCTAGGGGCTCCTACAATGAGCAGTTCTTC. As protein: CASPQQGARGSYNEQFF.